The entry that follows covers one T cell receptor beta chain sequence. Its antigen is unknown. No quality values exist for individual bases; no much larger clone is one base distant. The data were obtained in a study of shared clonotypes between healthy human individuals (dated by TCRdb to the early 2020s). Broadly, across the study: The cohort included a few men and two women between 18 and 49 years of age. For each donor, CD4 naive and CD4 memory were each run on three plates, CD8 naive on two plates, and CD8 memory on one plate. To estimate repertoire size and how much clonotype sharing occurs between individuals, the study deeply sequenced the blood TCR repertoires of a handful of healthy adults. To increase sequencing depth and limit assay-specific biases, TCR repertoire library preparation and sequencing were carried out by different laboratories using diverse techniques. Each donor's leukapheresis produced roughly between roughly 0.85 and 9.5 billion PBMCs. The paper's findings and limits, for the study overall: Sharing across a few donors was observed for approximately 4.6% of naive CD4, over 3% of naive CD8, roughly 2.3% of memory CD4, and about 0.4% of memory CD8 clonotypes. Rarefaction of sorted-subset datasets indicated incomplete sequencing despite the large sequencing depth. The genetic and exposure-history diversity represented was limited by the small number of donors. Compared with non-shared clonotypes, clonotypes shared by all four sorted-subset donors had higher generation probabilities. Pairwise subsampling indicated that sequencing depth was expected to affect the degree of clonotype sharing among donors. Sampling was restricted to blood, and TCR repertoires in tissues likely differ from the TCR repertoires found in blood. Naive subsets generally had larger estimated clonotype richness than memory subsets did.

For the CD8 naive samples, CD45RO-negative cells were positively selected for CCR7, yielding a CD45RA+CCR7+ population from which TemRA cells were excluded. The donors were healthy, HIV-negative adults with no recently reported acute infections or vaccinations. Every donor was a Caucasian adult living in Nashville, Tennessee, USA. After blood collection by leukapheresis, PBMCs were isolated using Ficoll-Histopaque density gradient centrifugation and then cryopreserved in the vapor phase of liquid nitrogen. Analytical flow cytometry was used to check the purity and quantity of every magnetically sorted T cell population. Genomic DNA was isolated from every sorted fraction and measured by UV absorbance on a Nanodrop 2000c. At the junction V is shortened by 1 base and J by 0 bases, with 10 bases in between. Spanning cysteine to phenylalanine, the CDR3 consists of 15 amino acids. Of all the DNA, just the CDR3 is kept, 45 bases in frame from base 1. The germline V gene provides CDR1 MGHRA and CDR2 YSYEKL.

Using the deep immunoSEQ assay, TCR CDR3 regions were amplified from genomic DNA by multiplex PCR. Extracted genomic DNA from each cell subset was spread evenly across all wells of several immunoSEQ 96-well plates, with each plate serving as a replicate. For sorted subsets, about 210 ng of genomic DNA, equivalent to tens of thousands of T cell genomes, went into each replicate PCR. The purified libraries were quantified using a Qubit 3.0 fluorometer, sized with a Bioanalyzer 2100, and then quantified again using the KAPA Library Quantification kit. A separate single-read 150-cycle Illumina NextSeq 550 flow cell was used to sequence each immunoSEQ 96-well plate. Turning to the authors' computational methods: The immunoSEQ output contained only junctional sequences without quality scores, so filtering could not match that applied to full-length reads. Sequences were annotated with PyIR, a Python wrapper for IgBLAST v1.9, using IMGT germline references to assign V/J genes and CDR3. Reads were removed for weak V/J assignments (E-value above 1e-6), missing CDR3, stop codons, out-of-frame junctions, or ambiguous translated residues. V3J clonotypes were defined as sequences sharing an identical inferred V gene, J gene, and CDR3 amino acid sequence. To compute the percentage overlap between repertoires, the number of shared unique clonotypes was divided by the size of the smaller repertoire. Three approaches were used to assess repertoire richness: RTK rarefaction, the Chao1 estimator, and Recon v2.1 estimates of unobserved clonotypes. Generation probabilities were computed with OLGA for all TCRbeta clonotypes obtained by the gDNA method from several donors. This is the immuneACCESS table as TCRdb keeps it, with only in-frame sequences that have V and J called. A part of the clones is gone; compared with another copy, unresolved V genes explain less than half, and the rest is unexplained. Clone size and the V and J calls come from that table; the DNA yielded D and trimming. The sample table holds 2 million to 2.5 million clones, of which roughly 91% were seen once. Over 1.5% of the sample goes to the ten largest clones.

Specimen: naive CD8+ T cells from PBMCs. The sample's cell subset or site label is to be understood as: CD45RA+CCR7+. The chain is encoded by TRBV4-1 joined to TRBJ2-7; there is no confident call for the D gene. This receptor was obtained from a man between 18 and 29 years old in good health. Some clones in this sample may be carry-over from other donors' samples. The DNA sequence follows: TGCGCCAGCAGCCAAGTCGGCGAAAGCTCCTACGAGCAGTACTTC. Translation gives CASSQVGESSYEQYF.